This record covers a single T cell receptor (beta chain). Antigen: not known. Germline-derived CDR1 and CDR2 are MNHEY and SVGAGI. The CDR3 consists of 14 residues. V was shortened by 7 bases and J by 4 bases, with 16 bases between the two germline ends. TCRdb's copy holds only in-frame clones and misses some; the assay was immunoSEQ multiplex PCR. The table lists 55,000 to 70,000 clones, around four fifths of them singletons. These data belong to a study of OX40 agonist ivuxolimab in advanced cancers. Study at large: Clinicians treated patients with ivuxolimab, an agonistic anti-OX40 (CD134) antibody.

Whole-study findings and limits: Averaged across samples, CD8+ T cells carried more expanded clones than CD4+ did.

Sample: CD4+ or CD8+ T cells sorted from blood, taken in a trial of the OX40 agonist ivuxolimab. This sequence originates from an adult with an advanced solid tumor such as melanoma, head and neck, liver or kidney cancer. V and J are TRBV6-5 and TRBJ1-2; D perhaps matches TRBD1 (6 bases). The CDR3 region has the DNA TGTGCCAGCACCGCGGACAGTACCACCTATGGCTACACCTTC. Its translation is CASTADSTTYGYTF.